What follows are 21 T cell receptor beta chains derived from one specimen sequenced in a study of CD8 T cells in Susac syndrome. Random-hexamer reverse transcription was applied to roughly 0.45 to 1 ug RNA. TCRdb fed the immunoSEQ multiplex PCR reads into MiXCR, producing one record per CDR3 protein. The table shows more than 70,000 distinct CDR3 sequences, with approximately 94% occurring only once. Sequencing was done on a sample of CD8+ T cells from PBMCs. Receptors were obtained from a human donor with Susac syndrome.

Only one count was recorded for this clonotype. This chain joins TRBV25-1 and TRBJ2-4, with 9 nucleotides matching TRBD1. The junction had 9 bases not matched to a gene; V was cut back by 3 bases and J by 6 bases. The CDR3 runs to 16 residues. CDR1 and CDR2 (germline): MGHDK, SYGVNS. The CDR3 DNA sequence: TGTGCCAGCAGTGATCAAGGGACAGGGAGAGGAAACATTCAGTACTTC. Translation gives CASSDQGTGRGNIQYF.

The chain uses TRBV9 and TRBJ1-2, with 10 bases identical to TRBD1. The junction had 6 bases not matched to a gene; V was cut back by 3 bases and J by 4 bases. Germline V gene sequence: CDR1 SGDLS, CDR2 YYNGEE. This CDR3 comprises 15 residues. The DNA of the CDR3 is TGTGCCAGCAGCGCCCGGGACAGGGGAGCCTATGGCTACACCTTC. It specifies CASSARDRGAYGYTF.

This chain links TRBV14 with TRBJ2-5; unclear D gene. V lost 0 bases and J lost 4, with 12 bases in between. The CDR3 length is 15 residues. Germline V lookup: CDR1 SGHDN, CDR2 FVKESK. The CDR3 DNA sequence: TGTGCCAGCAGCCAAGAAGGGCTTAGCTTAGAGACCCAGTACTTC. Translation gives CASSQEGLSLETQYF.

The V call is TRBV9, the J call TRBJ2-7; 8 positions agree with TRBD1. The V gene end was trimmed by 0 bases and the J gene end by 5 bases; junction bases not matched to a gene: 4. This CDR3 comprises 14 residues. Germline V gene data show CDR1 as SGDLS and CDR2 as YYNGEE. The CDR3 sequence is CASSVDNRGNEQYF. The CDR3 bases are TGTGCCAGCAGCGTAGATAACAGGGGGAACGAGCAGTACTTC.

The V call is TRBV9, the J call TRBJ2-2; D unresolved. V was shortened by 4 bases and J by 5 bases, with 6 bases between the two germline ends. Per germline, CDR1 SGDLS and CDR2 YYNGEE. This CDR3 is built from 12 residues. CDR3 in DNA: TGTGCCAGCAGCCCATGGACCGGGGAGCTGTTTTTT. It translates to CASSPWTGELFF.

This rearrangement joins TRBV9 to TRBJ2-5, with D uncertain. Germline CDR1 reads SGDLS; CDR2 reads YYNGEE. Deletions cut 5 bases from V and 1 base from J, with 9 bases between. The CDR3 loop spans 13 amino acids. This chain's CDR3 is CASRDISQETQYF. The CDR3 DNA reads TGTGCCAGCAGGGATATCTCCCAAGAGACCCAGTACTTC. Together with reference TRBV9 and TRBJ2-5, the CDR3 gives the full variable domain: DSGVTQTPKHLITATGQRVTLRCSPRSGDLSVYWYQQSLDQGLQFLIQYYNGEERAKGNILERFSAQQFPDLHSELNLSSLELGDSALYFCASRDISQETQYFGPGTRLLVL.

This chain uses TRBV5-4 with TRBJ2-7; TRBD1 or TRBD2 may be the D gene (7 bases each). Per the germline V gene, CDR1 is SGHNT and CDR2 is YYREEE (reference sequence). This CDR3 region has 15 residues. V was shortened by 4 bases and J by 1 base, with 15 bases between the two germline ends. The CDR3 nucleotides read TGTGCCAGCAGCCGGGGGGACAGTTTATCCTACGAGCAGTACTTC. This gives the protein CASSRGDSLSYEQYF.

The V call is TRBV2, the J call TRBJ1-2; TRBD1 is a possible D gene (6 bases). Germline V lookup: CDR1 SNHLY, CDR2 FYNNEI. V lost 6 bases and J 8 bases, leaving 22 bases between the germline ends. The CDR3 spans 15 residues. This CDR3 is CASSDPPQGTKGYTF. In DNA form, the CDR3 reads TGTGCCAGCAGCGACCCTCCCCAGGGGACGAAGGGCTACACCTTC.

The rearrangement joins TRBV6-6 to TRBJ2-1, with D possibly matching TRBD1 (6 bases). Germline V gives CDR1 MNHNY, CDR2 SVGAGI (reference sequence). This CDR3 is 13 amino acids long. Trimming cost V 5 bases and J 6 bases, with 11 bases left between them. This CDR3 reads CASSHREPNEQFF. CDR3 bases: TGTGCCAGCAGTCACAGGGAACCCAATGAGCAGTTCTTC.

The chain employs TRBV6-5 and TRBJ2-5, with 8 bases aligning to TRBD1. The V and J ends lost 4 bases and 3 bases, in that order; junction bases with no gene match: 4. CDR3 length: 14 residues. The germline gives CDR1 MNHEY, CDR2 SVGAGI. CDR3 residues: CASSWATGEETQYF. CDR3 coding DNA: TGTGCCAGCAGTTGGGCGACAGGGGAAGAGACCCAGTACTTC.

The chain is built from TRBV5-1 and TRBJ2-7; 7 bases are shared with TRBD2. The CDR3 is 11 amino acids. CDR1 is SGHRS and CDR2 is YFSETQ in the germline V gene. V trimming: 3 bases; J trimming: 7 bases; junction bases outside the gene matches: 1. The CDR3 is CASSWGGEQYF. The CDR3 DNA is TGCGCCAGCAGCTGGGGAGGGGAGCAGTACTTC. Combining the CDR3 with reference TRBV5-1 and TRBJ2-7 gives the whole variable domain KAGVTQTPRYLIKTRGQQVTLSCSPISGHRSVSWYQQTPGQGLQFLFEYFSETQRNKGNFPGRFSGRQFSNSRSEMNVSTLELGDSALYLCASSWGGEQYFGPGTRLTVT.

The chain employs TRBV7-9 and TRBJ1-2; no firm D call. The V gene lost 0 bases and the J gene lost 4 bases, with 6 bases spanning the gap. Germline-derived CDR1 and CDR2 are SEHNR and FQNEAQ (reference sequence). The length of the CDR3 is 13 residues. CDR3 protein: CASSLAQSYGYTF. The CDR3 region has the DNA TGTGCCAGCAGCTTAGCACAGTCCTATGGCTACACCTTC.

This clonotype was seen only once. J is TRBJ2-7 and V is TRBV5-1, with D hard to call. Trimming shortened V by 0 bases and J by 6 bases, and 7 bases separated the two germline ends. The CDR3 sequence is 12 residues long. Germline CDR1 SGHRS, CDR2 YFSETQ. Here the CDR3 DNA reads TGCGCCAGCAGCTTGGATTACATCGAGCAGTACTTC. Amino acid sequence: CASSLDYIEQYF.

V is TRBV24-1 and J is TRBJ1-2; TRBD1 matches 7 bases. The length of the CDR3 is 13 residues. CDR1 KGHDR and CDR2 SFDVKD come from the germline V gene. The V gene end was trimmed by 5 bases and the J gene end by 5 bases; junction bases not matched to a gene: 4. The CDR3 DNA is TGTGCCACCAGTGCAGGGACAGTGTATGGCTACACCTTC. The encoded protein is CATSAGTVYGYTF.

The chain has TRBV3-1 and TRBJ2-5, with D possibly TRBD2 on 6 matching bases. With 0 bases removed from V and 5 bases from J, the gap between germline ends came to 16 bases. Germline lookup yields CDR1 LGHDT and CDR2 YNNKEL (reference sequence). This CDR3 is 16 amino acids long. CDR3 DNA: TGTGCCAGCAGCCAAGATCGGGGGAGAAAGGAGGAGACCCAGTACTTC. Its protein product is CASSQDRGRKEETQYF.

V gene TRBV4-2 combines with J gene TRBJ2-5, with D hard to call. Germline V gene data show CDR1 as LGHNA and CDR2 as YNFKEQ. The CDR3 has 15 residues. Trimming cost V 6 bases and J 3 bases, with 17 bases left between them. The CDR3 sequence is CASSQRRGREETQYF. The CDR3 nucleotides are TGTGCCAGCAGTCAAAGGAGAGGAAGGGAAGAGACCCAGTACTTC.

The rearrangement uses TRBV12-5 and TRBJ2-3; a possible D gene is TRBD2 (7 bases). The CDR3 covers 16 residues. Germline CDR1 LGHNT, CDR2 FRNRAP. Trimming pared 2 bases from V and 3 bases from J, leaving 15 bases between. CDR3 DNA: TGTGCTAGTGGTTTGATCCCGGGGGGCCGGACAGATACGCAGTATTTT. Encoded protein: CASGLIPGGRTDTQYF.

This clonotype was found a few times. The rearrangement joins TRBV12-3 or TRBV12-4 to TRBJ2-1, with TRBD2 as a possible D gene (5 bases). The CDR3 is made up of 11 amino acids. V lost 3 bases and J 10 bases, leaving 7 bases between the germline ends. The CDR3 DNA follows: TGTGCCAGCAGTTTGGGCGGGGAGCAGTTCTTC. It yields the protein CASSLGGEQFF.

The CDR3 here is CASRGPSGTQYF. CDR3 DNA: TGTGCCAGCAGAGGACCGTCAGGGACCCAGTACTTC. The chain is built from TRBV25-1 and TRBJ2-5; unclear D gene. Trimming took 6 bases from V and 7 from J, leaving 12 bases between them. The length of the CDR3 is 12 residues. The germline V gene encodes CDR1 MGHDK and CDR2 SYGVNS.

The chain combines TRBV9 with TRBJ1-2; no firm D call. V lost 4 bases to trimming and J lost 1 base, with 11 bases between them. This CDR3 is 14 amino acids long. CDR1 and CDR2 (germline): SGDLS, YYNGEE. CDR3 nucleotides: TGTGCCAGCAGCTCCCCCGCGGTTAACTATGGCTACACCTTC. Its protein is CASSSPAVNYGYTF.

The rearrangement links TRBV12-3 or TRBV12-4 to TRBJ2-5; D remains unclear. The CDR3 consists of 12 residues. Trimming cost V 6 bases and J 4 bases, with 9 bases left between them. The CDR3: CASRSGRETQYF. CDR3 in DNA: TGTGCCAGCAGATCGGGTAGAGAGACCCAGTACTTC.